The 2 T cell receptor beta chains presented below share a single source sample, sequenced in a study. The sorted Tregs were CD4+CD25+CD127-/low cells. Using its own MiXCR run on the 5' RACE reads, TCRdb lists one record per CDR3 protein. The sample holds fewer than 50,000 distinct CDR3 sequences; roughly a fifth are singletons and the top ten take around 4.1%. Sequenced input: Tregs sorted from a lymph node. The receptors shown here come from a female donor with breast cancer.

There are a few counts of this clonotype. This chain uses TRBV2 with TRBJ2-7, with a tentative D call TRBD2 (5 bases). Trimming cost V 4 bases and J 5 bases, with 12 bases left between them. The CDR3 is 13 amino acids. From germline, CDR1 is SNHLY and CDR2 FYNNEI. Written as DNA, the CDR3 is TGTGCCAGCAGTGGAAATCTGGGAGACGAGCAGTACTTC. Its translation: CASSGNLGDEQYF.

This clonotype was counted only a few times. V gene TRBV19 combines with J gene TRBJ2-1; a possible D gene is TRBD2 (6 bases). Trimming shortened V by 4 bases and J by 10 bases, and 8 bases separated the two germline ends. This CDR3 region has 11 residues. Germline CDR1 LNHDA, CDR2 SQIVND (reference sequence). CDR3 region: CASSRGVEQFF. In DNA form, the CDR3 reads TGTGCCAGTAGTAGGGGGGTCGAGCAGTTCTTC.